This TCR beta chain was sequenced in a study of T cell responses to AZD1222 COVID-19 vaccine. The study, taken as a whole, reports: Unmutated regions of variants are reportedly targeted by nearly half of spike-specific TCRs. The study found vaccine-associated CD4 TCRs spanning spike, dominant at 160-218 and 743-854. The study found Spike-specific TCR breadth and depth rose after two AZD1222 doses.

About this clone: Its antigen is not known.

Generated by immunoSEQ multiplex PCR, the TCRdb table keeps only in-frame clones and is missing some. The repertoire holds over 130,000 clones, with 80% to 90% as singletons. The CDR3 runs 14 residues. V was clipped by 8 bases and J by 3 bases; unmatched bases: 5. In germline, CDR1 is ENHRY, CDR2 SYGVKD. Source: peripheral blood, taken on day 0 of AZD1222 vaccination. This chain uses TRBV10-3 with TRBJ1-2, with 11 bases aligning to TRBD1. The clonotype was recovered from an adult in good health. The CDR3 sequence is CAIRGQGADYGYTF. The CDR3 nucleotides read TGTGCCATCCGAGGACAGGGGGCGGACTATGGCTACACCTTC.